Listed here is a single TCR beta chain. This sample is part of a study of blood T cell repertoires in COVID-19. Turning to the study itself: Acute-phase and convalescent COVID-19 samples originated in the United States, Italy and Spain. T cells, B-cell-depleted T cells, or PBMCs provided the cDNA or gDNA that served as material.

CDR1 is SGHTA, CDR2 FQGTGA, per germline. The CDR3 runs 14 residues. Germline trimming cut 4 bases from V and 5 bases from J; bases unmatched to any gene: 6. How the authors handled the data: From reference gene primer amplification, estimates of nucleated cell counts were derived. The data were produced by immunoSEQ multiplex PCR, yet TCRdb's version contains in-frame clones alone and is incomplete. V, J and clone size reflect that table, while D and trimming were determined from the DNA. Of over 150,000 clones listed, around four fifths are singletons. The sample comprised peripheral blood. The V gene is TRBV7-3, the J gene TRBJ2-3, with 7 bases lining up with TRBD1. The TCR sequence derives from a woman aged 80 or over with COVID-19, enrolled during active disease. CDR3: CASSSGQVGDTQYF. For the CDR3, the DNA is TGTGCCAGCAGCTCAGGACAGGTGGGAGATACGCAGTATTTT.